This T cell receptor beta chain was obtained from a study of beta chain features in type 1 diabetes. Study-wide results and limits: Across all four CD4+ subsets, people with type 1 diabetes showed modestly shorter TCRB CDR3s. An over-representation of cells with high TCR expression could result from cDNA sequencing.

As every portion of the isolated RNA was reverse transcribed, the sequencing read expressed TCRB transcripts. Some clones are missing from TCRdb's copy, which holds only in-frame ones; the method was immunoSEQ multiplex PCR. Here the sample spans 250,000 or so clones, about 71% being singletons. Staining for CD45RO/CCR7/CD25/CD127/CD95/CD27 allowed sorting of CD4+ naive, central memory, regulatory and stem cell-like memory cells. Sorting produced populations that all topped 95% purity. As concerns this clone: Its antigen is unidentified.

CDR1 is MGHRA and CDR2 is YSYEKL in the germline V gene. The CDR3 covers 14 residues. Trimming at V came to 3 bases and at J to 4 bases, leaving 1 base not matched to a gene. The specimen sequenced was naive CD4+ T cells from blood. This clonotype originated in a man aged 30-40 years in good health. The genes are TRBV4-1 and TRBJ1-5; 9 bases align to TRBD1. CDR3: CASSQDRGNQPQHF. CDR3 DNA: TGCGCCAGCAGCCAGGACAGGGGAAATCAGCCCCAGCATTTT.